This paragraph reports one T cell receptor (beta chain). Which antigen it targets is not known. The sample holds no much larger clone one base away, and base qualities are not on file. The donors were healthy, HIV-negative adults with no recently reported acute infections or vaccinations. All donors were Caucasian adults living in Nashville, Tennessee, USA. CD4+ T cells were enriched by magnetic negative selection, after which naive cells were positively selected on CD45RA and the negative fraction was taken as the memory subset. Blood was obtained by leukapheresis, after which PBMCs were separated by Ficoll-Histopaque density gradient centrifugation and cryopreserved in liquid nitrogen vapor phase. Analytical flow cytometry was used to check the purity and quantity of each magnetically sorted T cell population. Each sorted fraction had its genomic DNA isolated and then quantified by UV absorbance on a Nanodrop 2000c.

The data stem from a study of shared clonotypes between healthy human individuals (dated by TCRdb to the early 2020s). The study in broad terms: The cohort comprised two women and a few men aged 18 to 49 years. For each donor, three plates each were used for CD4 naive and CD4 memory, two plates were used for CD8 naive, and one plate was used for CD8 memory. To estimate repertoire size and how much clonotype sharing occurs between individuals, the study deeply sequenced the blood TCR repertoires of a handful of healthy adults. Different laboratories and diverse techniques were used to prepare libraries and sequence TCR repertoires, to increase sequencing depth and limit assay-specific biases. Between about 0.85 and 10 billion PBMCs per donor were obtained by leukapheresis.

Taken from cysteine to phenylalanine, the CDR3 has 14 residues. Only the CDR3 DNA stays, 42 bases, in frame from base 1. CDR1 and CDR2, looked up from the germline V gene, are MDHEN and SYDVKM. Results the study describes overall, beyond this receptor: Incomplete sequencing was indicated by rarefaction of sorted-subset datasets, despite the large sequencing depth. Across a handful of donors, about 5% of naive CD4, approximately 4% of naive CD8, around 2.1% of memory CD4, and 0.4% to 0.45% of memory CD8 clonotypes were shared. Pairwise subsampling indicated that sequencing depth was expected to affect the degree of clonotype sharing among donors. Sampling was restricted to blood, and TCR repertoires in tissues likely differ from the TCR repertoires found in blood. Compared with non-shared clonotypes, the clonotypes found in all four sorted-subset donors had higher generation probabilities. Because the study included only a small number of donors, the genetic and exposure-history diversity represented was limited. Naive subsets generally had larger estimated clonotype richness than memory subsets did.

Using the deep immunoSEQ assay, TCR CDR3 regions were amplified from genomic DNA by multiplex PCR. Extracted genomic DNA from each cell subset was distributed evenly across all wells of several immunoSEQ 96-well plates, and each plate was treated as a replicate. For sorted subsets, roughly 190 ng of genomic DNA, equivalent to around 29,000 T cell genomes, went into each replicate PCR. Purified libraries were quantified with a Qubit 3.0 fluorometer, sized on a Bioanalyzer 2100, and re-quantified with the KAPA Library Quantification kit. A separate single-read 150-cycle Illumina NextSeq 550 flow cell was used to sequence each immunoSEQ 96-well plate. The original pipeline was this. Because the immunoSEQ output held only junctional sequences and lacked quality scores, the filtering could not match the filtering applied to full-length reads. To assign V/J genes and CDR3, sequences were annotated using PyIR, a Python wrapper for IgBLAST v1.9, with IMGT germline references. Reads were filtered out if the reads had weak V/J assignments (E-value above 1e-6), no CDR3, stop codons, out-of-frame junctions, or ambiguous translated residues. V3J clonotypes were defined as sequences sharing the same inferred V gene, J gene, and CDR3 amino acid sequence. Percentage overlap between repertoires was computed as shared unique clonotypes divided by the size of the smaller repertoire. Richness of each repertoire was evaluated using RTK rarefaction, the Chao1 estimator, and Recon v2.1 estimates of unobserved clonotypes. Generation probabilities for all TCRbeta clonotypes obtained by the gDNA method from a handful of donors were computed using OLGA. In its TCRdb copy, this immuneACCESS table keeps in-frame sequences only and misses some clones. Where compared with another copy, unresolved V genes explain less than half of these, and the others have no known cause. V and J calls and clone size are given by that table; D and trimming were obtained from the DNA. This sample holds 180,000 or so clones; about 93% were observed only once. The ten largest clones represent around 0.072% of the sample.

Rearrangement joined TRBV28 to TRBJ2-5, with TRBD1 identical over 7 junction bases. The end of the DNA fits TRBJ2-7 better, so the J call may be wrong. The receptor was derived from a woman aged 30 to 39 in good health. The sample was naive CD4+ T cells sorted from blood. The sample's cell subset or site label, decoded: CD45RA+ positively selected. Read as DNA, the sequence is TGTGCCAGCAGTCCCGGGACAGCGACCTACGAGCAGTACTTC. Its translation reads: CASSPGTATYEQYF.